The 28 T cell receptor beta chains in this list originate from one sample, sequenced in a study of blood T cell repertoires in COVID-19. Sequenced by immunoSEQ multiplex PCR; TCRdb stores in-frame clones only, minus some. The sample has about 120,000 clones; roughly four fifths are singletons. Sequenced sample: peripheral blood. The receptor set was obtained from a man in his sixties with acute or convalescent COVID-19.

The CDR3 loop is CATSRAGTANTEAFF. The CDR3 region has the DNA TGTGCCACCAGCAGGGCCGGGACAGCGAACACTGAAGCTTTCTTT. This chain links TRBV15 with TRBJ1-1; 7 positions agree with TRBD1. Germline CDR1 LNHNV, CDR2 YYDKDF (reference sequence). The CDR3 is 15 amino acids. With V trimmed by 3 bases and J by 1 base, 5 bases remained unmatched.

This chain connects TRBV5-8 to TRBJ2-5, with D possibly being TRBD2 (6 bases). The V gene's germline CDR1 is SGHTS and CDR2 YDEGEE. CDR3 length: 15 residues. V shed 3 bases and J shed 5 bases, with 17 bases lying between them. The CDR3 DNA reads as TGTGCCAGCAGCTCCGGGACTCGGGGAGAGGAGACCCAGTACTTC. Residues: CASSSGTRGEETQYF.

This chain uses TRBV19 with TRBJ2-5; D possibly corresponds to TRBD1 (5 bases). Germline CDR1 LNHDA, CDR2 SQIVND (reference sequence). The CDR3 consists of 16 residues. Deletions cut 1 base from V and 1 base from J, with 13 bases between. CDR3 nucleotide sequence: TGTGCCAGTAGTATAGGGTCAGGGATGGTCCAAGAGACCCAGTACTTC. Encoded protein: CASSIGSGMVQETQYF. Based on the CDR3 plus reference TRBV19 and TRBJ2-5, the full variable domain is DGGITQSPKYLFRKEGQNVTLSCEQNLNHDAMYWYRQDPGQGLRLIYYSQIVNDFQKGDIAEGYSVSREKKESFPLTVTSAQKNPTAFYLCASSIGSGMVQETQYFGPGTRLLVL.

The CDR3 reads CASTPRGYGYTF. Here the CDR3 DNA reads TGTGCCAGTACTCCTCGGGGCTATGGCTACACCTTC. The rearrangement joins TRBV19 to TRBJ1-2; D remains unclear. CDR3 length equals 12 residues. Germline CDR1 LNHDA, CDR2 SQIVND (reference sequence). The ends were cut back, 7 bases at V and 4 bases at J, with 10 bases in the middle.

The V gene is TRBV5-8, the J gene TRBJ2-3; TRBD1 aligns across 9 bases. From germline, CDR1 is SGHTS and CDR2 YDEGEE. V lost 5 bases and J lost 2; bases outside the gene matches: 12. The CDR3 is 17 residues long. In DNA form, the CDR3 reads TGTGCCAGCAGATCACACCCGGGACAGGGTACCACAGATACGCAGTATTTT. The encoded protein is CASRSHPGQGTTDTQYF.

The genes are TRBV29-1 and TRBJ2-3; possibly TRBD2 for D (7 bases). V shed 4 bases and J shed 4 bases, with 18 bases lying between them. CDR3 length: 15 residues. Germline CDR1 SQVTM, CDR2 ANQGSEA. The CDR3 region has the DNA TGCAGCGTTGGGGGGGGCGCGGTTAGGCCAGATACGCAGTATTTT. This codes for CSVGGGAVRPDTQYF.

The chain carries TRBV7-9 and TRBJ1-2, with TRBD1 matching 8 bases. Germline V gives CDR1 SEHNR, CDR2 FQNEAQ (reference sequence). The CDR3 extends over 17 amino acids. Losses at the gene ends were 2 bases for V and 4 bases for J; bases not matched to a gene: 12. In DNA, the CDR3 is TGTGCCAGCAGCTTAAACGGGACAGGCGTTAGGTTCTATGGCTACACCTTC. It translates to CASSLNGTGVRFYGYTF.

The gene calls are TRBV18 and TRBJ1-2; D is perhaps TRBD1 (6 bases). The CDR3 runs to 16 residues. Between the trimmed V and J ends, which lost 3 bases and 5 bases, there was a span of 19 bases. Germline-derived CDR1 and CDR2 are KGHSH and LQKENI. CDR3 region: CASSPGTRREGYGYTF. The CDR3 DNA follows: TGTGCCAGCTCACCGGGGACACGAAGAGAAGGTTATGGCTACACCTTC.

Here the CDR3 reads CASSFNGQGTGDTQYF. CDR3 DNA sequence: TGTGCCAGCAGTTTCAACGGACAGGGAACGGGGGATACGCAGTATTTT. The chain is built from TRBV28 and TRBJ2-3, with 8 bases fitting TRBD1. Germline V lookup: CDR1 MDHEN, CDR2 SYDVKM. The CDR3 extends over 16 amino acids. The V and J ends lost 3 bases and 6 bases, in that order; junction bases with no gene match: 11.

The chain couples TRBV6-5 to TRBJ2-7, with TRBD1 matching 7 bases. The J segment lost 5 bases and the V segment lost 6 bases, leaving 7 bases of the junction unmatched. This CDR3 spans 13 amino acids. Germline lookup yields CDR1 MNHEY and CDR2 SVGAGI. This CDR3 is CASRKTGRDEQYF. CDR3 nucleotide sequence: TGTGCCAGCAGGAAGACAGGGCGCGACGAGCAGTACTTC.

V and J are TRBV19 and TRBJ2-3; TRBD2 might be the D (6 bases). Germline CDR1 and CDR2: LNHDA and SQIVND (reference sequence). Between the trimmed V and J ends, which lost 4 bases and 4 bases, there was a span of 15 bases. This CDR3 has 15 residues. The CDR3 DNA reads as TGTGCCAGTAGTAACCAGCGGCGGGGCCCAGATACGCAGTATTTT. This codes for CASSNQRRGPDTQYF.

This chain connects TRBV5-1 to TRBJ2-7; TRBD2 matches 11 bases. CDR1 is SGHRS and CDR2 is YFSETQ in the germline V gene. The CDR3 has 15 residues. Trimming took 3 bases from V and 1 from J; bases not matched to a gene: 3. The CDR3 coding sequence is TGCGCCAGCAGCTCCGTAGCGGGAGGGTCCTACGAGCAGTACTTC. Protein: CASSSVAGGSYEQYF.

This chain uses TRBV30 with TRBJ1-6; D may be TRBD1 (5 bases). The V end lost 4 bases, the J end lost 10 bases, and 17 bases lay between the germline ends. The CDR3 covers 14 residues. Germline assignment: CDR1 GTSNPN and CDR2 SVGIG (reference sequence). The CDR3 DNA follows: TGTGCCTGGAAGGTAGGCAGGGAAGGATCACCCCTCCACTTT. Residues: CAWKVGREGSPLHF.

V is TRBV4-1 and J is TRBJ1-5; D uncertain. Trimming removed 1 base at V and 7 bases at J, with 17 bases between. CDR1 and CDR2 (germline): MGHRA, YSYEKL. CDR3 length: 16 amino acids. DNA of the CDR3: TGCGCCAGCAGCCAAGGTTCGGACGGGGTTGGGCAGCCCCAGCATTTT. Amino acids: CASSQGSDGVGQPQHF.

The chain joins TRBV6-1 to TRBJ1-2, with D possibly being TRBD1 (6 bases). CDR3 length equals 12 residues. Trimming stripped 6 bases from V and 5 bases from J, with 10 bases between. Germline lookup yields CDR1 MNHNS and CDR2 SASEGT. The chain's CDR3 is CASSQDSYGYTF. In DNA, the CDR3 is TGTGCCAGCAGCCAGGACAGTTATGGCTACACCTTC.

The CDR3 coding sequence is TGTGCCAGCAGCTCGGGACTAGCGGGGGATGAGCAGTACTTC. Protein sequence: CASSSGLAGDEQYF. The genes are TRBV7-3 and TRBJ2-7, with 14 bases matching TRBD2. The CDR3 spans 14 residues. From germline, CDR1 is SGHTA and CDR2 FQGTGA. V trimming: 4 bases; J trimming: 7 bases; junction bases outside the gene matches: 3.

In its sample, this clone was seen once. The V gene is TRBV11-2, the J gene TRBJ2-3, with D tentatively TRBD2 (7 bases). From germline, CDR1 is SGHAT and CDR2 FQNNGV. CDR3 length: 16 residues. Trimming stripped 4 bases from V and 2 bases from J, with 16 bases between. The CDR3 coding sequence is TGTGCCAGCAGCTCCGGACGGGGGGCGAACACAGATACGCAGTATTTT. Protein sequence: CASSSGRGANTDTQYF.

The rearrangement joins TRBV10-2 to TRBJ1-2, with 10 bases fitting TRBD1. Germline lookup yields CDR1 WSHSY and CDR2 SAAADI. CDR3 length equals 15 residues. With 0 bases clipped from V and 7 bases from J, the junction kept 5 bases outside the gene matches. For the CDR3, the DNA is TGCGCCAGCAGTGAGTCTCGACAGGGGGCGGGTGGCTACACCTTC. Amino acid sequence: CASSESRQGAGGYTF.

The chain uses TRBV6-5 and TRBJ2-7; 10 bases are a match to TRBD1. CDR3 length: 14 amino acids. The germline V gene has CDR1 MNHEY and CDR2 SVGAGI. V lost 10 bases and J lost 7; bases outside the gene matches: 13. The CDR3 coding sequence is TGTGCCACTCTATACCGGGACAGGGGAAGAGAGCAGTACTTC. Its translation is CATLYRDRGREQYF.

CDR3 sequence reads: CASSTGLAGGPADTQYF. Written as DNA, the CDR3 is TGTGCCAGCAGCACGGGACTAGCGGGAGGGCCGGCAGATACGCAGTATTTT. This chain joins TRBV7-9 and TRBJ2-3; the match to TRBD2 covers 16 bases. Germline CDR1 and CDR2: SEHNR and FQNEAQ (reference sequence). V lost 5 bases to trimming and J lost 4 bases; unmatched junction nucleotides: 6. The length of the CDR3 is 17 residues.

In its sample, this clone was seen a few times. CDR3 nucleotides: TGCAGTGCTAGTACGCCAGGGAATCAGCCCCAGCATTTT. This translates into CSASTPGNQPQHF. The chain couples TRBV20-1 to TRBJ1-5; tentatively, D is TRBD1 (5 bases). Trimming left V 3 bases short and J 4 bases short, with 10 bases between. This CDR3 spans 13 amino acids. Germline V gene lookup returns CDR1 DFQATT and CDR2 SNEGSKA (reference sequence).

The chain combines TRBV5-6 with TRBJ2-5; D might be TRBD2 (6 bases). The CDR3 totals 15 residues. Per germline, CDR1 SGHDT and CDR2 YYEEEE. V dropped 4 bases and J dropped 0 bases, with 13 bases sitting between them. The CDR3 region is CASSGNSGNQETQYF. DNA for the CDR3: TGTGCCAGCAGCGGTAATAGCGGTAACCAAGAGACCCAGTACTTC.

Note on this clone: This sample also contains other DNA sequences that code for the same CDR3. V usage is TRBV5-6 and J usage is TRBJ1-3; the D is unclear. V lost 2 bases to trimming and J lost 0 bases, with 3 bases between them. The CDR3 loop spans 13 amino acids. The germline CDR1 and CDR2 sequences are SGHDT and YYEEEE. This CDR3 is CASSLYSGNTIYF. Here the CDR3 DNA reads TGTGCCAGCAGCTTATACTCTGGAAACACCATATATTTT. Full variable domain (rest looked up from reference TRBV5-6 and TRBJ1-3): DAGVTQSPTHLIKTRGQQVTLRCSPKSGHDTVSWYQQALGQGPQFIFQYYEEEERQRGNFPDRFSGHQFPNYSSELNVNALLLGDSALYLCASSLYSGNTIYFGEGSWLTVV.

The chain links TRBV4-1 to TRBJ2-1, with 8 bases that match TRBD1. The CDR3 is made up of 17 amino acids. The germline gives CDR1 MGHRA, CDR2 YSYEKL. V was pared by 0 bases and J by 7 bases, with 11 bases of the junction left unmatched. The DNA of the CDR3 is TGCGCCAGCAGCCAAGATCTCGTAGGACAGGGATCAAATGAGCAGTTCTTC. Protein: CASSQDLVGQGSNEQFF.

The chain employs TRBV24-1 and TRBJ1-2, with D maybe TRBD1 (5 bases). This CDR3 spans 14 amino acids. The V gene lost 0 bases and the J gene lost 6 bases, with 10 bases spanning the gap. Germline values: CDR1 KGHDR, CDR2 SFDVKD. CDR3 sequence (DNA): TGTGCCACCAGTGATTTGGACAGACCCCATGGCTACACCTTC. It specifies CATSDLDRPHGYTF.

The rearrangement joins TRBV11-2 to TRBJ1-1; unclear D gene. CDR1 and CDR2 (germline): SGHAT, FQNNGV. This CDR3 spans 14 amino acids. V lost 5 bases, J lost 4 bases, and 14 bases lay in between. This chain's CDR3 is CASSKWFEGTEAFF. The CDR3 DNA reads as TGTGCCAGCAGCAAATGGTTTGAGGGCACTGAAGCTTTCTTT. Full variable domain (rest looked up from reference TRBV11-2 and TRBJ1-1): EAGVAQSPRYKIIEKRQSVAFWCNPISGHATLYWYQQILGQGPKLLIQFQNNGVVDDSQLPKDRFSAERLKGVDSTLKIQPAKLEDSAVYLCASSKWFEGTEAFFGQGTRLTVV.

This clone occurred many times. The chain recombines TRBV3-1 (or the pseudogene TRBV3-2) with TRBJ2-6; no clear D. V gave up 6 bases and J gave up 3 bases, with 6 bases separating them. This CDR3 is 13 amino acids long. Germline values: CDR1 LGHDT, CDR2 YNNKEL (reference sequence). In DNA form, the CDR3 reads TGTGCCAGCAGGGTCAGTGGGGCCAACGTCCTGACTTTC. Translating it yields CASRVSGANVLTF.

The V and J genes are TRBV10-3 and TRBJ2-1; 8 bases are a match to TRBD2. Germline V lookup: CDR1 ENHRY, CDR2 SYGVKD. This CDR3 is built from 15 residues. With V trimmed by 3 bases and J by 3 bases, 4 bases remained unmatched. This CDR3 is CAISDSSGNYNEQFF. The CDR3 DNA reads TGTGCCATCAGTGATAGTAGCGGGAACTACAATGAGCAGTTCTTC.